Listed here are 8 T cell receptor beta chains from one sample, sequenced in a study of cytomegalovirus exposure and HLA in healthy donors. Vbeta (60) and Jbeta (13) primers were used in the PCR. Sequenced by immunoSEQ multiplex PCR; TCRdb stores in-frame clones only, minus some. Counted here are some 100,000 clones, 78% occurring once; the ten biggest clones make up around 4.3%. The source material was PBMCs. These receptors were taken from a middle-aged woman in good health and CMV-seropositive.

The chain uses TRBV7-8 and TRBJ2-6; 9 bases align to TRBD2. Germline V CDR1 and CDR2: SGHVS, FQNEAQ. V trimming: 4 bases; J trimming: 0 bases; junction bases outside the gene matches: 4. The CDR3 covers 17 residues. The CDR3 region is CASSSSSGNSGANVLTF. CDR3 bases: TGTGCCAGCAGCTCATCTAGCGGGAACTCTGGGGCCAACGTCCTGACTTTC.

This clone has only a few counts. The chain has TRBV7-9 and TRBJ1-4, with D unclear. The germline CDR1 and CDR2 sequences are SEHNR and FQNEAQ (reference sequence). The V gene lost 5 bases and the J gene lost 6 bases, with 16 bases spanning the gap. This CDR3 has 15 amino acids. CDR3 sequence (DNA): TGTGCCAGCAGCAAAGCTGAGTCCGGTGATGAAAAACTGTTTTTT. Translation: CASSKAESGDEKLFF.

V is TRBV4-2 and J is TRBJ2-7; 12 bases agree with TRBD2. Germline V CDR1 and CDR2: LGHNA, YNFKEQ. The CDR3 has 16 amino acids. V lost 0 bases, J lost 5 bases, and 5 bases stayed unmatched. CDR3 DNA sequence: TGTGCCAGCAGCCAAGATTCACTAGCGGGAGGCCACGAGCAGTACTTC. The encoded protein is CASSQDSLAGGHEQYF.

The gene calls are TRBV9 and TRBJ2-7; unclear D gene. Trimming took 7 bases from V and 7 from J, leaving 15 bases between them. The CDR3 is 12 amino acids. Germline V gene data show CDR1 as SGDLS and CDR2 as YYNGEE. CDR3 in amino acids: CASAAAVGEQYF. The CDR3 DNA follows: TGTGCCAGCGCCGCGGCCGTCGGGGAGCAGTACTTC.

The CDR3 DNA is TGTGCCAGTAGGCAGGGGGCAGGGACTAATGAAAAACTGTTTTTT. The encoded protein is CASRQGAGTNEKLFF. This chain joins TRBV19 and TRBJ1-4; 8 bases map to TRBD1. The CDR3 extends over 15 amino acids. V was pared by 6 bases and J by 2 bases, with 5 bases of the junction left unmatched. Germline assignment: CDR1 LNHDA and CDR2 SQIVND (reference sequence).

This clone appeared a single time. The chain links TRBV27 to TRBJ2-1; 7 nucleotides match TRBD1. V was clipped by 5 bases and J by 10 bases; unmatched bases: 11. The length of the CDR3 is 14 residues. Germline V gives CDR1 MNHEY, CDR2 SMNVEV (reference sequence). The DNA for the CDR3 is TGTGCCAGCAGTATACAGGGGTCTAAAAAGGAGCAGTTCTTC. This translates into CASSIQGSKKEQFF.

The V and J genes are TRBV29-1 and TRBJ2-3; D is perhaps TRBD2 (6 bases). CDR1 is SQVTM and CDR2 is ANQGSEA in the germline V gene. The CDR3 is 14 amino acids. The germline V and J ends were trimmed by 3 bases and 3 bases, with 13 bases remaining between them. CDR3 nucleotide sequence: TGCAGCGTTGATCTAGCTAGCGCTACAGATACGCAGTATTTT. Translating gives CSVDLASATDTQYF.

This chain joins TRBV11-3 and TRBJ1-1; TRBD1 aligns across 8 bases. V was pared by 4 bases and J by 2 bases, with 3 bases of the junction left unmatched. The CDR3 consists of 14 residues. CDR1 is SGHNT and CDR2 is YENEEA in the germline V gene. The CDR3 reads CASSSGTGNTEAFF. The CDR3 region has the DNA TGTGCCAGCAGCTCGGGGACAGGCAACACTGAAGCTTTCTTT.